Presented here are 16 T cell receptor beta chains from one specimen sequenced in a study of blood T cell repertoires in COVID-19. TCRdb's copy holds only in-frame clones and misses some; the assay was immunoSEQ multiplex PCR. The data hold fewer than 500,000 clones, with 70% to 90% observed a single time. Sequencing was carried out using peripheral blood. These receptors all come from a man in his late teens or twenties with COVID-19, enrolled during active disease.

V is TRBV6-5 and J is TRBJ2-3; D is unresolved. Looked up from germline, CDR1 is MNHEY and CDR2 is SVGAGI. CDR3 size: 13 residues. V dropped 9 bases and J dropped 0 bases, with 10 bases sitting between them. For the CDR3, the DNA is TGTGCCAGTATCACAGCAAGCACAGATACGCAGTATTTT. It yields the protein CASITASTDTQYF.

CDR3 nucleotide sequence: TGCGCCAGCAGCTTGGGACGGGAAGAGACCCAGTACTTC. This gives the protein CASSLGREETQYF. The chain uses TRBV5-1 and TRBJ2-5; D is ambiguous. CDR3 length: 13 amino acids. Germline lookup yields CDR1 SGHRS and CDR2 YFSETQ. The V end lost 0 bases, the J end lost 3 bases, and 6 bases lay between the germline ends.

This clone was detected once. The chain employs TRBV4-1 and TRBJ2-7; the match to TRBD2 covers 10 bases. V shed 6 bases, J shed 5 bases, and the junction held 10 bases outside the gene matches. The CDR3 runs 15 residues. From germline, CDR1 is MGHRA and CDR2 YSYEKL. The CDR3 region has the DNA TGCGCCAGCAGTCCTGCTAGCGGGAGTTCTAACGAGCAGTACTTC. Residues: CASSPASGSSNEQYF.

The gene calls are TRBV6-5 and TRBJ2-5; the D gene is possibly TRBD2 (6 bases). The CDR3 contains 13 residues. Germline CDR1 MNHEY, CDR2 SVGAGI. The V end was cut by 6 bases, the J end by 5 bases, with 13 bases between. The CDR3 reads CASSGGRGETQYF. In nucleotides, the CDR3 is TGTGCCAGCAGCGGGGGTCGGGGGGAGACCCAGTACTTC.

The chain couples TRBV29-1 to TRBJ2-2, with 8 nucleotides matching TRBD2. From germline, CDR1 is SQVTM and CDR2 ANQGSEA. The CDR3 is 14 amino acids. J gave up 1 base and V 6 bases, and 4 bases lay outside the gene matches. In DNA form, the CDR3 reads TGCAGCGTATCGGGGGGGCAGAACACCGGGGAGCTGTTTTTT. Residues: CSVSGGQNTGELFF.

The chain uses TRBV21-1 and TRBJ2-1; the table's D call of TRBD2 was not tested on the DNA. TRBV21-1 is a recognized pseudogene. The CDR3 has 17 residues. The DNA for the CDR3 is TGTGCCAGCAGCAAAGATGGAGGCCCCAGCTCCTACAATGAGCAGTTCTTC. Its protein is CASSKDGGPSSYNEQFF.

The rearrangement uses TRBV6-1 and TRBJ2-3; 8 bases match TRBD2. Germline assignment: CDR1 MNHNS and CDR2 SASEGT. Trimming at V came to 1 base and at J to 0 bases, leaving 9 bases not matched to a gene. The length of the CDR3 is 18 residues. The CDR3 nucleotides read TGTGCCAGCAGTGAAGTTAGAGCGGGAGTTTCTAGCACAGATACGCAGTATTTT. This translates into CASSEVRAGVSSTDTQYF.

This sequence joins TRBV27 and TRBJ2-1; 7 nucleotides line up with TRBD2. Germline trimming cut 9 bases from V and 0 bases from J; bases unmatched to any gene: 11. The germline V gene has CDR1 MNHEY and CDR2 SMNVEV (reference sequence). This CDR3 has 16 residues. The CDR3 DNA sequence: TGTGCCAGTCAGCGTCGAGGCGGGAGCTCCTACAATGAGCAGTTCTTC. It encodes CASQRRGGSSYNEQFF.

This chain uses TRBV28 with TRBJ1-1, with D possibly matching TRBD1 (6 bases). Germline CDR1 reads MDHEN; CDR2 reads SYDVKM. The CDR3 sequence is 12 residues long. Here the CDR3 reads CVSIATTGEAFF. CDR3 in DNA: TGTGTTTCAATCGCCACTACAGGGGAAGCTTTCTTT. The full variable domain, completed using reference TRBV28 and TRBJ1-1, is DVKVTQSSRYLVKRTGEKVFLECVQDMDHENMFWYRQDPGLGLRLIYFSYDVKMKEKGDIPEGYSVSREKKERFSLILESASTNQTSMYLCVSIATTGEAFFGQGTRLTVV.

This clone has only a few counts. The rearrangement joins TRBV6-5 to TRBJ1-3; D is possibly TRBD1 (6 bases). There are 14 residues in the CDR3. The germline V gene has CDR1 MNHEY and CDR2 SVGAGI. V dropped 8 bases and J dropped 4 bases, with 15 bases sitting between them. CDR3 protein: CASDIWGRGNTIYF. CDR3 nucleotides: TGTGCCAGCGACATCTGGGGGCGCGGAAACACCATATATTTT.

This chain connects TRBV5-1 to TRBJ2-6, with D perhaps matching TRBD2 (5 bases). This CDR3 region has 15 residues. Trimming removed 4 bases from V and 0 bases from J, with 8 bases in between. The germline gives CDR1 SGHRS, CDR2 YFSETQ. The CDR3 coding sequence is TGCGCCAGCAGCGGGGAGAACTCTGGGGCCAACGTCCTGACTTTC. Residues: CASSGENSGANVLTF. Combining the CDR3 with reference TRBV5-1 and TRBJ2-6 gives the whole variable domain KAGVTQTPRYLIKTRGQQVTLSCSPISGHRSVSWYQQTPGQGLQFLFEYFSETQRNKGNFPGRFSGRQFSNSRSEMNVSTLELGDSALYLCASSGENSGANVLTFGAGSRLTVL.

The CDR3 DNA reads TGTGCCAGCAGCTCCTACTCGGCTAGCGGCCAAGAGACCCAGTACTTC. It yields the protein CASSSYSASGQETQYF. This chain connects TRBV3-1 (or the pseudogene TRBV3-2) to TRBJ2-5, with TRBD2 matching over 7 bases. CDR1 is LGHDT and CDR2 is YNNKEL in the germline V gene (reference sequence). CDR3 length equals 16 residues. With V trimmed by 5 bases and J by 1 base, 10 bases remained unmatched.

V is TRBV6-5 and J is TRBJ2-1; D is perhaps TRBD2 (7 bases). The germline gives CDR1 MNHEY, CDR2 SVGAGI. The CDR3 consists of 13 residues. Trimming took 6 bases from V and 8 from J, leaving 14 bases between them. CDR3 protein: CASRPGGRDEQFF. CDR3 bases: TGTGCCAGCAGGCCCGGGGGGCGGGATGAGCAGTTCTTC.

V gene TRBV6-1 combines with J gene TRBJ1-3; D is undetermined. This CDR3 contains 16 residues. Germline V lookup: CDR1 MNHNS, CDR2 SASEGT. V was clipped by 4 bases and J by 0 bases, with 13 bases between them. The CDR3 here is CASSAERASSGNTIYF. The CDR3 DNA is TGTGCCAGCAGTGCGGAGAGAGCCAGCTCTGGAAACACCATATATTTT.

This chain links TRBV10-3 with TRBJ2-7, with 8 bases matching TRBD2. This CDR3 spans 17 amino acids. The germline V gene encodes CDR1 ENHRY and CDR2 SYGVKD. After removal of 4 bases from V and 2 bases from J, the junction contained 13 bases not matched to a gene. The CDR3 nucleotides are TGTGCCATCAGTGGGGTAGGGACACCGGGACTAGCCTACGAGCAGTACTTC. It is translated as CAISGVGTPGLAYEQYF.

This chain uses TRBV5-6 with TRBJ2-1; 7 bases line up with TRBD2. The V and J ends lost 4 bases and 0 bases, in that order; junction bases with no gene match: 4. The CDR3 is made up of 15 amino acids. CDR1 and CDR2 (germline): SGHDT, YYEEEE. This CDR3 is CASSRGDNSYNEQFF. CDR3 sequence (DNA): TGTGCCAGCAGCCGGGGGGATAACTCCTACAATGAGCAGTTCTTC.